The 21 T cell receptor beta chains listed next were all sequenced from one sample in a study of shared clonotypes between healthy human individuals. Sequenced by immunoSEQ multiplex PCR; TCRdb stores in-frame clones only, minus some. The profile covers a few million clones, with approximately 96% appearing a single time and approximately 0.13% taken by the ten largest. Sequenced: naive CD4+ T cells sorted from blood. Subset indicated: CD45RA+ positively selected. These receptors came from a man between 18 and 29 years old in good health.

The gene calls are TRBV25-1 and TRBJ1-4; TRBD1 might be the D (5 bases). The V and J ends lost 3 bases and 7 bases respectively, with 15 bases between them. CDR3 length equals 15 residues. Germline CDR1 reads MGHDK; CDR2 reads SYGVNS. CDR3 loop: CASSEGVRSGEKLFF. CDR3 DNA sequence: TGTGCCAGCAGTGAGGGGGTCAGGAGCGGTGAAAAACTGTTTTTT. Using reference TRBV25-1 and TRBJ1-4 for the parts outside the CDR3, the full variable domain is EADIYQTPRYLVIGTGKKITLECSQTMGHDKMYWYQQDPGMELHLIHYSYGVNSTEKGDLSSESTVSRIRTEHFPLTLESARPSHTSQYLCASSEGVRSGEKLFFGSGTQLSVL.

The V and J genes are TRBV27 and TRBJ2-7; D possibly corresponds to TRBD2 (6 bases). Trimming left V 0 bases short and J 6 bases short, with 18 bases between. Germline V lookup: CDR1 MNHEY, CDR2 SMNVEV (reference sequence). The CDR3 loop spans 16 amino acids. The CDR3 DNA reads TGTGCCAGCAGTTTATCCGGTTTGGGGGGACTCGGCGAGCAGTACTTC. Its protein product is CASSLSGLGGLGEQYF.

The chain employs TRBV4-1 and TRBJ1-2; D call uncertain. CDR3 length: 14 residues. Germline V CDR1 and CDR2: MGHRA, YSYEKL. V was pared by 0 bases and J by 4 bases, with 9 bases between. The CDR3: CASSQDTAAYGYTF. The CDR3 DNA sequence: TGCGCCAGCAGCCAAGATACGGCAGCCTATGGCTACACCTTC.

A note on this clone: Other nucleotide sequences from this sample produce the same CDR3. The V gene is TRBV5-1, the J gene TRBJ2-7; the D gene is possibly TRBD1 (8 bases). V gave up 1 base and J gave up 4 bases, with 12 bases separating them. Germline V gene sequence: CDR1 SGHRS, CDR2 YFSETQ. The CDR3 is 14 residues long. CDR3 DNA: TGCGCCAGCAGCTTGACAGGGGGAGGGTACGAGCAGTACTTC. Protein sequence: CASSLTGGGYEQYF.

The chain is built from TRBV7-9 and TRBJ1-4, with TRBD1 as a possible D gene (5 bases). V dropped 3 bases and J dropped 0 bases, with 11 bases sitting between them. From germline, CDR1 is SEHNR and CDR2 FQNEAQ (reference sequence). This CDR3 spans 16 amino acids. DNA of the CDR3: TGTGCCAGCAGCTTGGGACGGTCTGCAACTAATGAAAAACTGTTTTTT. It yields the protein CASSLGRSATNEKLFF.

The chain couples TRBV6-5 to TRBJ2-3; 7 positions agree with TRBD2. The CDR3 has 15 amino acids. Trimming took 8 bases from V and 1 from J; bases not matched to a gene: 9. Germline CDR1 and CDR2: MNHEY and SVGAGI. The CDR3 DNA is TGTGCCAGCGGGAGCGGGGAGAGAGGCACAGATACGCAGTATTTT. Encoded protein: CASGSGERGTDTQYF.

The rearrangement joins TRBV4-2 to TRBJ2-3; a weak D match, TRBD2 (5 bases). Trimming shortened V by 1 base and J by 4 bases, and 12 bases separated the two germline ends. CDR3 length: 15 residues. Germline lookup yields CDR1 LGHNA and CDR2 YNFKEQ. The chain's CDR3 is CASSQGRAVPDTQYF. The CDR3 DNA follows: TGTGCCAGCAGCCAAGGCCGAGCGGTACCAGATACGCAGTATTTT.

J is TRBJ1-3 and V is TRBV7-9; D remains unclear. Germline V gene lookup returns CDR1 SEHNR and CDR2 FQNEAQ (reference sequence). V lost 5 bases and J 0 bases, leaving 11 bases between the germline ends. The CDR3 is 15 residues long. The CDR3 here is CASSPGRDSGNTIYF. CDR3 DNA sequence: TGTGCCAGCAGCCCCGGACGGGACTCTGGAAACACCATATATTTT.

The chain carries TRBV20-1 and TRBJ1-2; D unresolved. The V gene's germline CDR1 is DFQATT and CDR2 SNEGSKA (reference sequence). Trimming cost V 4 bases and J 4 bases, with 7 bases left between them. The length of the CDR3 is 11 residues. This chain's CDR3 is CSATQLYGYTF. In DNA form, the CDR3 reads TGCAGTGCTACACAGCTCTATGGCTACACCTTC.

Note on this clone: The same CDR3 arises from other DNA sequences in this sample as well. This chain connects TRBV5-1 to TRBJ1-6, with TRBD1 as a possible D gene (5 bases). Trimming left V 0 bases short and J 6 bases short, with 10 bases between. The germline gives CDR1 SGHRS, CDR2 YFSETQ. This CDR3 is 15 amino acids long. The CDR3 DNA is TGCGCCAGCAGCTTGGGAGGGACGGCTAATTCACCCCTCCACTTT. The encoded protein is CASSLGGTANSPLHF.

The rearrangement joins TRBV28 to TRBJ1-1; the D is unclear. V lost 7 bases to trimming and J lost 11 bases, with 17 bases between them. Per germline, CDR1 MDHEN and CDR2 SYDVKM. This CDR3 comprises 12 residues. CDR3 region: CASTTEDLGAFF. For the CDR3, the DNA is TGTGCCAGCACAACAGAGGACCTGGGCGCTTTCTTT.

Only a few counts were recorded for this clone. V and J are TRBV7-9 and TRBJ2-5; no firm D call. V lost 5 bases to trimming and J lost 0 bases, with 13 bases between them. CDR1 SEHNR and CDR2 FQNEAQ come from the germline V gene (reference sequence). There are 15 residues in the CDR3. DNA of the CDR3: TGTGCCAGCAGCCGACTGAATCCTAACCAAGAGACCCAGTACTTC. Amino acid sequence: CASSRLNPNQETQYF.

Comment on this clone: Other DNA sequences in this sample translate to the same CDR3. The chain carries TRBV7-9 and TRBJ1-4, with 7 bases matching TRBD1. The CDR3 spans 15 residues. Unmatched junction bases numbered 3, after V lost 1 base and J lost 4 bases. From germline, CDR1 is SEHNR and CDR2 FQNEAQ (reference sequence). CDR3 DNA sequence: TGTGCCAGCAGCTTAGGGGACAGAGATAATGAAAAACTGTTTTTT. Protein sequence: CASSLGDRDNEKLFF.

V is TRBV5-1 and J is TRBJ2-5; TRBD2 aligns across 11 bases. V was pared by 1 base and J by 5 bases, with 7 bases of the junction left unmatched. The CDR3 has 16 residues. Germline CDR1 SGHRS, CDR2 YFSETQ. CDR3 sequence: CASSLQGTSGGETQYF. In DNA, the CDR3 is TGCGCCAGCAGCTTGCAGGGGACTAGCGGAGGCGAGACCCAGTACTTC.

The chain recombines TRBV7-9 with TRBJ2-7; 9 bases fit TRBD2. The ends lost 7 bases at V and 2 bases at J; junction bases unmatched: 12. Germline V gives CDR1 SEHNR, CDR2 FQNEAQ (reference sequence). The CDR3 has 16 residues. CDR3 region: CASTHGAGGPTYEQYF. DNA of the CDR3: TGTGCCAGCACCCACGGGGCGGGAGGGCCGACCTACGAGCAGTACTTC.

This chain links TRBV18 with TRBJ2-1; possibly TRBD2 for D (6 bases). The germline CDR1 and CDR2 sequences are KGHSH and LQKENI. The ends were cut back, 2 bases at V and 7 bases at J, with 15 bases in the middle. The CDR3 contains 15 residues. CDR3 sequence (DNA): TGTGCCAGCTCACCAGGGTTAGCGGCCACGAATGAGCAGTTCTTC. Translation: CASSPGLAATNEQFF.

In regard to this clone: This sample also contains other DNA sequences that code for the same CDR3. The V call is TRBV30, the J call TRBJ1-5, with 8 bases that match TRBD1. The V and J ends lost 1 base and 6 bases, in that order; junction bases with no gene match: 2. The CDR3 extends over 13 amino acids. Germline-derived CDR1 and CDR2 are GTSNPN and SVGIG (reference sequence). The DNA for the CDR3 is TGTGCCTGGAGTGCACAGGGGGGTCAGCCCCAGCATTTT. Protein: CAWSAQGGQPQHF. Based on the CDR3 plus reference TRBV30 and TRBJ1-5, the full variable domain is SQTIHQWPATLVQPVGSPLSLECTVEGTSNPNLYWYRQAAGRGLQLLFYSVGIGQISSEVPQNLSASRPQDRQFILSSKKLLLSDSGFYLCAWSAQGGQPQHFGDGTRLSIL.

The chain joins TRBV27 to TRBJ1-5; no clear D gene. CDR3 size: 19 residues. CDR1 MNHEY and CDR2 SMNVEV come from the germline V gene (reference sequence). Between the trimmed V and J ends, which lost 3 bases and 0 bases, there was a span of 21 bases. Here the CDR3 reads CASSLLPPGMRYSNQPQHF. The CDR3, as DNA: TGTGCCAGCAGTTTGTTGCCCCCTGGGATGAGGTATAGCAATCAGCCCCAGCATTTT.

This chain joins TRBV5-4 and TRBJ1-1; perhaps TRBD1 as D (5 bases). The V end was cut by 0 bases, the J end by 4 bases, with 13 bases between. The CDR3 has 15 residues. Looked up from germline, CDR1 is SGHNT and CDR2 is YYREEE (reference sequence). The CDR3 region has the DNA TGTGCCAGCAGCTTGGCCGGGGGAGTTACCACTGAAGCTTTCTTT. Encoded protein: CASSLAGGVTTEAFF.

This rearrangement joins TRBV7-8 to TRBJ1-2; no firm D call. Germline loops: CDR1 SGHVS, CDR2 FQNEAQ. Trimming removed 0 bases at V and 12 bases at J, with 11 bases between. The CDR3 consists of 12 residues. CDR3 nucleotides: TGTGCCAGCAGCTTAGCGGGCAATCATAACACCTTC. Protein: CASSLAGNHNTF.

This chain joins TRBV30 and TRBJ1-6; no clear D. CDR3 length: 17 residues. Germline CDR1 is GTSNPN and CDR2 is SVGIG (reference sequence). Deletions cut 4 bases from V and 0 bases from J, with 16 bases between. The CDR3 loop is CAWTGSLSSSYNSPLHF. CDR3 coding DNA: TGTGCCTGGACAGGATCCTTAAGCAGCTCCTATAATTCACCCCTCCACTTT.